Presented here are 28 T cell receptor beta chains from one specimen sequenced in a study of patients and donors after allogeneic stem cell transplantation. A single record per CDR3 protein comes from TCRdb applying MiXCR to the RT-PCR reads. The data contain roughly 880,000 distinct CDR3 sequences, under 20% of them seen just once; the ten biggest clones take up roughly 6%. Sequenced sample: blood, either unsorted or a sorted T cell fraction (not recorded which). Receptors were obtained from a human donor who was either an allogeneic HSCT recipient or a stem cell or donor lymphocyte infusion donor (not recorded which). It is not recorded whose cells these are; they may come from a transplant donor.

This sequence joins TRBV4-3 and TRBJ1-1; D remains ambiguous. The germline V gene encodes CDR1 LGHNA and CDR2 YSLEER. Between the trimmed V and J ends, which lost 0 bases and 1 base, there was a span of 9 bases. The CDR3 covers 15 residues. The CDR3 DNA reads TGCGCCAGCAGCCAAGATCTCGCAGAGAACACTGAAGCTTTCTTT. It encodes CASSQDLAENTEAFF.

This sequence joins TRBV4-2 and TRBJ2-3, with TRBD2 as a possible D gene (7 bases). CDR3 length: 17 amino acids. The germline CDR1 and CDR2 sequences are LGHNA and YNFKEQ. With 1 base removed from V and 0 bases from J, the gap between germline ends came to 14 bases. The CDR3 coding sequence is TGTGCCAGCAGCCAAGGAGGCGGGGGACACAGCACAGATACGCAGTATTTT. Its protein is CASSQGGGGHSTDTQYF.

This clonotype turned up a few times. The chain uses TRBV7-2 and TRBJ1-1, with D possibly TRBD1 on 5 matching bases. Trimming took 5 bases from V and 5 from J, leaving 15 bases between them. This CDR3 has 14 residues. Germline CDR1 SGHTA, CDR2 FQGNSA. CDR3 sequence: CASSPSRVWTEAFF. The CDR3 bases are TGTGCCAGCAGCCCTTCCAGGGTCTGGACTGAAGCTTTCTTT.

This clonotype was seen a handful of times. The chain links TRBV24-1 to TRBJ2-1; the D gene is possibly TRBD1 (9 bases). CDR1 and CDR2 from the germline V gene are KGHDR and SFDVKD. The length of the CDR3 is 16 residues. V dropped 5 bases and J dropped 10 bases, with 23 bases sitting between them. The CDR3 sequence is CATSVPGQGPGGEQFF. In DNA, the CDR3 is TGTGCCACCAGTGTCCCGGGACAGGGACCGGGAGGGGAGCAGTTCTTC.

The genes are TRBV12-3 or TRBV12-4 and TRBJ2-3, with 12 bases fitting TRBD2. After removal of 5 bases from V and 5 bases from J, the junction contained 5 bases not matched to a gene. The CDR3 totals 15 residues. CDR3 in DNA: TGTGCCAGCAGTAGACTAGCGGGAGCGGTAGATACGCAGTATTTT. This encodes CASSRLAGAVDTQYF.

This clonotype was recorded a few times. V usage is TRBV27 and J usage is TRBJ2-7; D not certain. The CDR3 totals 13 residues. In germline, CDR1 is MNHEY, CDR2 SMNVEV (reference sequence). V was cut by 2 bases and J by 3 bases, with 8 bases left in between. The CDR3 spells CASSLQHHYEQYF. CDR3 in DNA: TGTGCCAGCAGTTTACAACACCACTACGAGCAGTACTTC.

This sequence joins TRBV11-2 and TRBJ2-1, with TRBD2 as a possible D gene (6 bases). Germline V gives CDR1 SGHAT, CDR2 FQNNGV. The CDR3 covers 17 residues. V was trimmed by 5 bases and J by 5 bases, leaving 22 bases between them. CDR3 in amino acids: CASSARRSSGPDNEQFF. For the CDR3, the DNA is TGTGCCAGCAGCGCCCGGAGAAGTAGCGGACCCGACAATGAGCAGTTCTTC.

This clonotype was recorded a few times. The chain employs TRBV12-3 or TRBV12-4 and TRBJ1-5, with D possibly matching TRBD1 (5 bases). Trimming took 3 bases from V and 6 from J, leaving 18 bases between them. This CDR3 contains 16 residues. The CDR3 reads CASSLRGGGFTQPQHF. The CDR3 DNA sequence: TGTGCCAGCAGTTTGAGGGGAGGAGGCTTTACTCAGCCCCAGCATTTT.

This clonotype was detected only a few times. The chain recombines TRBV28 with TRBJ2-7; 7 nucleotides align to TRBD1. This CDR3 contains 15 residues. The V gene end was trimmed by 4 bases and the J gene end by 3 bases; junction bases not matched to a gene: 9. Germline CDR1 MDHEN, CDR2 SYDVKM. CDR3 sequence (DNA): TGTGCCAGCAGTTCCGCGGACAGGCCAGGCTACGAGCAGTACTTC. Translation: CASSSADRPGYEQYF.

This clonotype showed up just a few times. The CDR3 spells CASSLWTGYEKLFF. The CDR3 region has the DNA TGTGCCAGCAGCCTCTGGACAGGGTATGAAAAACTGTTTTTT. The rearrangement joins TRBV4-2 to TRBJ1-4; 8 bases map to TRBD1. This CDR3 has 14 amino acids. Trimming removed 4 bases from V and 6 bases from J; junction bases left unmatched: 4. Per germline, CDR1 LGHNA and CDR2 YNFKEQ.

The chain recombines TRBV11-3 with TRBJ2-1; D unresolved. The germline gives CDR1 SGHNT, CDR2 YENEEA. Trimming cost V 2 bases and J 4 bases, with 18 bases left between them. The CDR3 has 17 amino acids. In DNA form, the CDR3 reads TGTGCCAGCAGCTTACTAGGGCTTGTTTCCCTTTACAATGAGCAGTTCTTC. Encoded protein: CASSLLGLVSLYNEQFF.

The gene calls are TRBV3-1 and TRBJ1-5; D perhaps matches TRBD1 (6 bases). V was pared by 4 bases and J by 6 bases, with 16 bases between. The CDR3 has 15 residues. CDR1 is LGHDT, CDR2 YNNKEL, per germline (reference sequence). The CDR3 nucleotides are TGTGCCAGCAGCCTGGGCGGGGGCGTACTTCAGCCCCAGCATTTT. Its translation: CASSLGGGVLQPQHF. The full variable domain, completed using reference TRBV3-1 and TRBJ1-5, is DTAVSQTPKYLVTQMGNDKSIKCEQNLGHDTMYWYKQDSKKFLKIMFSYNNKELIINETVPNRFSPKSPDKAHLNLHINSLELGDSAVYFCASSLGGGVLQPQHFGDGTRLSIL.

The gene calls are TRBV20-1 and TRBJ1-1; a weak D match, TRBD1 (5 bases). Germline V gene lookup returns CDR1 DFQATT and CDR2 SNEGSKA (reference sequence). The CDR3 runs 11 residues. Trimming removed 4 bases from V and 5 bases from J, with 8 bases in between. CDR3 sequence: CSATGSTEAFF. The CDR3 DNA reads TGCAGTGCTACAGGGAGTACTGAAGCTTTCTTT.

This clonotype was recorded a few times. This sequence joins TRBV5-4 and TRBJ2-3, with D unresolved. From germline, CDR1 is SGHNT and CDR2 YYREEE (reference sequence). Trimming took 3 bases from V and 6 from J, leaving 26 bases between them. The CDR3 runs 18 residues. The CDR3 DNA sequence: TGTGCCAGCAGCTCCCCGAAGACGAACTACCAACTTATGGATACGCAGTATTTT. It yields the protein CASSSPKTNYQLMDTQYF.

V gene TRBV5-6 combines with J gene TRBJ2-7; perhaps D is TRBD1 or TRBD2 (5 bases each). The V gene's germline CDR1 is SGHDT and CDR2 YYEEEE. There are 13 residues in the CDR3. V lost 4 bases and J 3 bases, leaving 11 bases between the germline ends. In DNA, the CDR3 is TGTGCCAGCAGCGACGGGGACCTCTACGAGCAGTACTTC. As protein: CASSDGDLYEQYF.

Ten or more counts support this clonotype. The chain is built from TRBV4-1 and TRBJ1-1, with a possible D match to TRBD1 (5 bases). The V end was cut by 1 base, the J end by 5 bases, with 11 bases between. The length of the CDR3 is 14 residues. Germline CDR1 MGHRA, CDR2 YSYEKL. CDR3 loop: CASSQGQGWTEAFF. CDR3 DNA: TGCGCCAGCAGCCAAGGGCAGGGCTGGACTGAAGCTTTCTTT.

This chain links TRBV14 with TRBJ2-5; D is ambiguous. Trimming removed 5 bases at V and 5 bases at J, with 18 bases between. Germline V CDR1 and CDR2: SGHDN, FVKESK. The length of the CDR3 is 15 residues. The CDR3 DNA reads TGTGCCAGCAGCAACAGACGGAACTCCTTGGAGACCCAGTACTTC. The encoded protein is CASSNRRNSLETQYF.

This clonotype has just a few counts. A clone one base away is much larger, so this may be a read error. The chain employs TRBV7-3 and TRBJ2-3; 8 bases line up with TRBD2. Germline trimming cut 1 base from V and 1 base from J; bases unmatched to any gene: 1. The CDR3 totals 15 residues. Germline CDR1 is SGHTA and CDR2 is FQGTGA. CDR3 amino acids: CASSLISGGTDTQYF. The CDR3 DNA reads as TGTGCCAGCAGCTTAATTAGCGGGGGCACAGATACGCAGTATTTT. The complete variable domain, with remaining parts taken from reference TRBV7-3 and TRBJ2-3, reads GAGVSQTPSNKVTEKGKYVELRCDPISGHTALYWYRQSLGQGPEFLIYFQGTGAADDSGLPNDRFFAVRPEGSVSTLKIQRTERGDSAVYLCASSLISGGTDTQYFGPGTRLTVL.

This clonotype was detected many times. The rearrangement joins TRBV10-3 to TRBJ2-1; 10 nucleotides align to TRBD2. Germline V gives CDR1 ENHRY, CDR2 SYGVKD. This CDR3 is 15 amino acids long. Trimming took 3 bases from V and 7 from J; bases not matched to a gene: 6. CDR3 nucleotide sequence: TGTGCCATCAGTGACGAGCGGGGGGGCAATAATGAGCAGTTCTTC. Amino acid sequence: CAISDERGGNNEQFF.

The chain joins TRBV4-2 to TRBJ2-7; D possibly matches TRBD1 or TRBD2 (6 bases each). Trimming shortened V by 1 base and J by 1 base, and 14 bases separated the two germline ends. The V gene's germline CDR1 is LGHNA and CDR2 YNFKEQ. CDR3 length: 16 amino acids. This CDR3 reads CASSQVPGGLSYEQYF. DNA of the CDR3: TGTGCCAGCAGCCAAGTGCCCGGGGGCTTATCCTACGAGCAGTACTTC.

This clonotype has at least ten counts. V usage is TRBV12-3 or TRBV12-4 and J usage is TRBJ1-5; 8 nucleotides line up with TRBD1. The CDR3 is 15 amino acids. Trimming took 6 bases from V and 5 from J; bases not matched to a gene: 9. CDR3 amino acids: CASSLDRDPDQPQHF. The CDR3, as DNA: TGTGCCAGCAGCCTGGACAGGGACCCGGATCAGCCCCAGCATTTT.

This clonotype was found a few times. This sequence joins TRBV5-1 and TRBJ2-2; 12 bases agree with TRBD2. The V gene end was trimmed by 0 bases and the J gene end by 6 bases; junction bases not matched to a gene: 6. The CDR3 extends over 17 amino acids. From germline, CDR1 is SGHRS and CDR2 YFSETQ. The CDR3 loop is CASSLGLAGVVSGELFF. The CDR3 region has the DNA TGCGCCAGCAGCTTGGGACTAGCGGGGGTCGTTTCCGGGGAGCTGTTTTTT.

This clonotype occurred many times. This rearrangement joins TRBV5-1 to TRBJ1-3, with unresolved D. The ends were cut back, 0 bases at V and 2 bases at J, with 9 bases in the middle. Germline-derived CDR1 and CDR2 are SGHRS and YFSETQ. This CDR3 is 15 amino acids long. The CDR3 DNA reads TGCGCCAGCAGCTTGGCTGGCAGTACTGGAAACACCATATATTTT. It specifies CASSLAGSTGNTIYF. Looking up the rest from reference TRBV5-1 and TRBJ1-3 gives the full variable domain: KAGVTQTPRYLIKTRGQQVTLSCSPISGHRSVSWYQQTPGQGLQFLFEYFSETQRNKGNFPGRFSGRQFSNSRSEMNVSTLELGDSALYLCASSLAGSTGNTIYFGEGSWLTVV.

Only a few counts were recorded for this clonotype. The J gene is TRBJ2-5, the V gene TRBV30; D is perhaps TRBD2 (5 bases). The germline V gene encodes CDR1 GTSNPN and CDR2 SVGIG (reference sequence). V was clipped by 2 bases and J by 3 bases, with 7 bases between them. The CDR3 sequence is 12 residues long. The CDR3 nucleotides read TGTGCCTGGAGTCTGCGGGAAGAGACCCAGTACTTC. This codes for CAWSLREETQYF.

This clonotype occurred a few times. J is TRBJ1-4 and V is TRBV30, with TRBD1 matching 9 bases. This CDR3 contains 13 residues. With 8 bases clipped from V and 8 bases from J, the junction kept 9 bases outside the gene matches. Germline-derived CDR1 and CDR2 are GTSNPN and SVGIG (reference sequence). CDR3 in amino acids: CARQTGGEEKLFF. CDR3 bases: TGTGCCCGTCAGACAGGGGGTGAGGAAAAACTGTTTTTT.

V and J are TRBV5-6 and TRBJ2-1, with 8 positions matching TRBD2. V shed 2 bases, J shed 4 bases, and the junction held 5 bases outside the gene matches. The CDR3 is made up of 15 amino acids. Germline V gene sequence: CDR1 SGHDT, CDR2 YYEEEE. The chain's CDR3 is CASSFGRGAYNEQFF. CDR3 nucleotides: TGTGCCAGCAGCTTCGGGCGGGGGGCTTACAATGAGCAGTTCTTC.

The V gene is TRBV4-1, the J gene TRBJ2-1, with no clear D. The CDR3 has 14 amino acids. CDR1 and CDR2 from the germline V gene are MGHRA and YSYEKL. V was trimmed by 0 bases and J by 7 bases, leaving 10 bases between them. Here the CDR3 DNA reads TGCGCCAGCAGCCAAGATCTTCCCGGTAATGAGCAGTTCTTC. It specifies CASSQDLPGNEQFF.

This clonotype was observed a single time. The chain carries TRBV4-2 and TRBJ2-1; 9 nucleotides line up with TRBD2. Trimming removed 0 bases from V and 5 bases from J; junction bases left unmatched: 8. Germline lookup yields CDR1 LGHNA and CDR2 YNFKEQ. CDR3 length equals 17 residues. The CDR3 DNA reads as TGTGCCAGCAGCCAAGAAGTCCTAGCGGGGAACGACAATGAGCAGTTCTTC. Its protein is CASSQEVLAGNDNEQFF.